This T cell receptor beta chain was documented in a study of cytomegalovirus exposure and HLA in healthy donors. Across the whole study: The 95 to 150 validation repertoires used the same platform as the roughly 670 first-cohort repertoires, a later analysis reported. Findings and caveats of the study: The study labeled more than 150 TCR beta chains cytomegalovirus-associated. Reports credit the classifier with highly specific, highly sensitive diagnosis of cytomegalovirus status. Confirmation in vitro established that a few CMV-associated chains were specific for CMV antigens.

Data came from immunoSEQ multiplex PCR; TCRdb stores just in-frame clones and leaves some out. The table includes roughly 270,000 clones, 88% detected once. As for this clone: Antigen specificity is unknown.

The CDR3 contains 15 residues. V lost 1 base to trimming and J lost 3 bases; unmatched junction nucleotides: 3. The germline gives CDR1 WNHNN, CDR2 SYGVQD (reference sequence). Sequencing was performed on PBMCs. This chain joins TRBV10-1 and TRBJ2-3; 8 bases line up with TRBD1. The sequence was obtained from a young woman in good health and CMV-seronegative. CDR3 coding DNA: TGCGCCAGCAGTGAGTACAGGGGGTCGACAGATACGCAGTATTTT. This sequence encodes CASSEYRGSTDTQYF.